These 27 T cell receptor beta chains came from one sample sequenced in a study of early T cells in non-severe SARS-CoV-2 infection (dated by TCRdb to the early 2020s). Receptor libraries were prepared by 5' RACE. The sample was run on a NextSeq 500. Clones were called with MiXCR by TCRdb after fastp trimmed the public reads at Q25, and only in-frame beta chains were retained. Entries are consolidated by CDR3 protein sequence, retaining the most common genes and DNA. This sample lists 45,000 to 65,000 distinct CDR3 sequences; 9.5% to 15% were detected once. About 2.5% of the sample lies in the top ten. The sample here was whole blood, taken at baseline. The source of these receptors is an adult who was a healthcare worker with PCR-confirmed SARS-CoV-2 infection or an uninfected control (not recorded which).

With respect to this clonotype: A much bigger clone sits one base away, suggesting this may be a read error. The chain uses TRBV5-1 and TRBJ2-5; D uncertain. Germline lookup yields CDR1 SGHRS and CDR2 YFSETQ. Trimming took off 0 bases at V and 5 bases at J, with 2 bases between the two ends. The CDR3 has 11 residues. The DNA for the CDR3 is TGCGCCAGCAGCTTGGACGAGACCCAGTACTTC. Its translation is CASSLDETQYF.

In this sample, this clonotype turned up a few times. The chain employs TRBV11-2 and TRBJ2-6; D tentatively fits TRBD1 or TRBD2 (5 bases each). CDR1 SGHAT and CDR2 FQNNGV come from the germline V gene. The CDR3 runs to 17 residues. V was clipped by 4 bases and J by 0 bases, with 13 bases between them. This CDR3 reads CASSSPGRRSGANVLTF. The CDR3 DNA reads TGTGCCAGCAGCTCACCGGGACGCCGCTCTGGGGCCAACGTCCTGACTTTC.

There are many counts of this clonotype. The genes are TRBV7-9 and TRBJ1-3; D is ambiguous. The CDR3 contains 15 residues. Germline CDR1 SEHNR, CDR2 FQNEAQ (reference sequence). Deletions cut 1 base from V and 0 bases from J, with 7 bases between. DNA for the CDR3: TGTGCCAGCAGCTTAGTGGTCGGCTCTGGAAACACCATATATTTT. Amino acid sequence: CASSLVVGSGNTIYF.

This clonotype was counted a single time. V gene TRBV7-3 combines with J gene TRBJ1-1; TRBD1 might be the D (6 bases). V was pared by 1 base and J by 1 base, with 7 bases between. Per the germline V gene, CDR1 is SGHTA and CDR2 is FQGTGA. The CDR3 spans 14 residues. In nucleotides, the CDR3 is TGTGCCAGCAGCTTAAGGGGGCAGAACACTGAAGCTTTCTTT. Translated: CASSLRGQNTEAFF.

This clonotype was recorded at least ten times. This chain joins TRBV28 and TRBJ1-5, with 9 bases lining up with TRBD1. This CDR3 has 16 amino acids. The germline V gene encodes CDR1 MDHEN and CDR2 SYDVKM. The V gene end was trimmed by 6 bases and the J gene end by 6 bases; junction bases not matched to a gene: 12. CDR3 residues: CASSLLQGARGQPQHF. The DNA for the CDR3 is TGTGCCAGCAGCCTCTTACAGGGGGCGAGGGGTCAGCCCCAGCATTTT.

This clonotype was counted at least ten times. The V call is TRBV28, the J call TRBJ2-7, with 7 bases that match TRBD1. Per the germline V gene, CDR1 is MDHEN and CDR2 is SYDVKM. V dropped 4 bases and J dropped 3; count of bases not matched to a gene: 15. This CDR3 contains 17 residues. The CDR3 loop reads CASSSNYGMGQHYEQYF. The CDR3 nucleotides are TGTGCCAGCAGTTCCAATTATGGAATGGGACAGCACTACGAGCAGTACTTC.

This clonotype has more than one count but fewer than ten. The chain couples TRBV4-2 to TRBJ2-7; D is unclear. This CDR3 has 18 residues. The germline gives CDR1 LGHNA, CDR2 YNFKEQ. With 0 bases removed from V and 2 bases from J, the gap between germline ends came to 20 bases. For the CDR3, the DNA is TGTGCCAGCAGCCAAGATTTAAGCGCTTCCGGCCTCGCCTACGAGCAGTACTTC. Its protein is CASSQDLSASGLAYEQYF.

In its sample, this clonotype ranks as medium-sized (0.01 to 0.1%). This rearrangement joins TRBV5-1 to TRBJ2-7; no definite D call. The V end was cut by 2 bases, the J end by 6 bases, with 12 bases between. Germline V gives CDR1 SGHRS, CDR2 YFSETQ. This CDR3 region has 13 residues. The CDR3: CASSLLAQGEQYF. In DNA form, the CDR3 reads TGCGCCAGCAGCTTACTCGCGCAAGGCGAGCAGTACTTC.

Here the CDR3 reads CAISETAERQYF. The DNA for the CDR3 is TGTGCCATCAGTGAAACAGCTGAAAGGCAGTACTTC. The chain links TRBV10-3 to TRBJ2-7; the D is unclear. Germline values: CDR1 ENHRY, CDR2 SYGVKD. The ends were cut back, 3 bases at V and 9 bases at J, with 12 bases in the middle. The CDR3 is 12 residues long.

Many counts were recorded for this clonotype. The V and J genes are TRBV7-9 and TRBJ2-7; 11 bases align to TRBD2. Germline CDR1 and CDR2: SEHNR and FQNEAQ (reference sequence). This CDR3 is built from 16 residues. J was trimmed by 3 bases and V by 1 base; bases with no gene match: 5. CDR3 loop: CASSLGLAGGFYEQYF. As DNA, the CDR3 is TGTGCCAGCAGCTTAGGGCTAGCGGGAGGATTCTACGAGCAGTACTTC.

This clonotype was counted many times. The chain's CDR3 is CASSDKGTGVYEQYF. Here the CDR3 DNA reads TGTGCCAGCAGCGACAAAGGGACAGGGGTTTACGAGCAGTACTTC. The genes are TRBV9 and TRBJ2-7; 10 bases map to TRBD1. CDR3 length equals 15 residues. V was pared by 3 bases and J by 4 bases, with 7 bases of the junction left unmatched. Germline-derived CDR1 and CDR2 are SGDLS and YYNGEE.

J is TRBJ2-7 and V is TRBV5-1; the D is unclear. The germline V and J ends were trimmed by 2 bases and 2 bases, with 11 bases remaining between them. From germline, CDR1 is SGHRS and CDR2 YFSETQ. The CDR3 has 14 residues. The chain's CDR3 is CASSLATSTYEQYF. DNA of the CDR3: TGCGCCAGCAGCTTAGCGACTTCGACCTACGAGCAGTACTTC.

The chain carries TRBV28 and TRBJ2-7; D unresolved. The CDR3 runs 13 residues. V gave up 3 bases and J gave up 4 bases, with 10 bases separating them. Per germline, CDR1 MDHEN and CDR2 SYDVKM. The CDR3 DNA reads TGTGCCAGCAGTTTTCCCAATAGATACGAGCAGTACTTC. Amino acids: CASSFPNRYEQYF.

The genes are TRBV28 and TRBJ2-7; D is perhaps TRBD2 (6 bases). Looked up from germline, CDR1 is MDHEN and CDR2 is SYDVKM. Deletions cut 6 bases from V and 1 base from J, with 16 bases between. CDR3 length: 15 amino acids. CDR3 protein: CASRSVAANSYEQYF. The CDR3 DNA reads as TGTGCCAGCAGGTCCGTAGCGGCGAATTCCTACGAGCAGTACTTC.

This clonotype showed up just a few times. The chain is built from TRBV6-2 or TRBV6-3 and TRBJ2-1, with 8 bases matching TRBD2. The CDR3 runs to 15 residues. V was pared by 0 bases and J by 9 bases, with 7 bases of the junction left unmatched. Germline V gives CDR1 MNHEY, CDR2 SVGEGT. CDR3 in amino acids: CASSYSAREDGEQFF. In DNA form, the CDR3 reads TGTGCCAGCAGTTACTCGGCGCGGGAGGACGGTGAGCAGTTCTTC.

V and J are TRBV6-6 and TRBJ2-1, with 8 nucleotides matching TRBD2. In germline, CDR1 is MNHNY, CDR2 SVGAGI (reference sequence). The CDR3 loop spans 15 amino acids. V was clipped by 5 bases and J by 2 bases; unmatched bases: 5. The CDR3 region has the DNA TGTGCCAGCAGTCCAGCGGGAGTACCCTACAATGAGCAGTTCTTC. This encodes CASSPAGVPYNEQFF.

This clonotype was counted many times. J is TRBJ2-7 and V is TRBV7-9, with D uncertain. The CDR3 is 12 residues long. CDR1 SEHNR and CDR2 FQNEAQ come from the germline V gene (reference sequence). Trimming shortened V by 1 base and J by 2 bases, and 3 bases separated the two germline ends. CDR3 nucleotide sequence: TGTGCCAGCAGCTTAGGGGCCTACGAGCAGTACTTC. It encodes CASSLGAYEQYF.

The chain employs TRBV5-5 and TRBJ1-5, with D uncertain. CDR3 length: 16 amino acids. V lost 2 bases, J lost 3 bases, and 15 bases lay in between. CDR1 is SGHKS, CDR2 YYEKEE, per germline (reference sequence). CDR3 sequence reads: CASSLGSHSSNQPQHF. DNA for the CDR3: TGTGCCAGCAGCTTAGGTTCACATTCGTCCAATCAGCCCCAGCATTTT.

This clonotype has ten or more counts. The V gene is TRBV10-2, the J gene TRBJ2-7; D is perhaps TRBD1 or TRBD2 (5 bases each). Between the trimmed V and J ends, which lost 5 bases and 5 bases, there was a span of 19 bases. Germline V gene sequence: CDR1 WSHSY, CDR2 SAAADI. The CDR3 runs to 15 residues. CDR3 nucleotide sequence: TGCGCCAGCAGTACAAGAACCGACAGCGGCCACGAGCAGTACTTC. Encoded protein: CASSTRTDSGHEQYF.

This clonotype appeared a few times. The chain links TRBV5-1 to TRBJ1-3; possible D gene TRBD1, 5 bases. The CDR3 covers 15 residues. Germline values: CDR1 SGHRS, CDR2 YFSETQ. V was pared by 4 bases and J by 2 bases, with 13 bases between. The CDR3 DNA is TGCGCCAGCAGCCGAAACCGGGACCCTGGAAACACCATATATTTT. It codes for CASSRNRDPGNTIYF.

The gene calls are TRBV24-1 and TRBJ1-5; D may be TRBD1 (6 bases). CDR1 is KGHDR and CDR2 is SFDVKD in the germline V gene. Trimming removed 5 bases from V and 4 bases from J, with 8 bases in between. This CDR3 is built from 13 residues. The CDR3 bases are TGTGCCACCAGTGTACAGGGAAATCAGCCCCAGCATTTT. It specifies CATSVQGNQPQHF.

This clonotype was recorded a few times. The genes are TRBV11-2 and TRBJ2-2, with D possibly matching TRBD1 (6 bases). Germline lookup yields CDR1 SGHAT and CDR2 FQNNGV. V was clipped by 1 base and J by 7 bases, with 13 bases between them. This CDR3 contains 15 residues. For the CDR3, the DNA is TGTGCCAGCAGCTTAGTACAGGGATTGAGCGGGGAGCTGTTTTTT. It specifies CASSLVQGLSGELFF.

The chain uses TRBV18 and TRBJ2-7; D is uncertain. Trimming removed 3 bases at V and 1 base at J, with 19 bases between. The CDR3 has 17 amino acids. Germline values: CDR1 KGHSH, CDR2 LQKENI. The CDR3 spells CASSPRQAGNRSYEQYF. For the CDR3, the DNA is TGTGCCAGCTCACCCCGGCAGGCCGGCAATCGATCCTACGAGCAGTACTTC.

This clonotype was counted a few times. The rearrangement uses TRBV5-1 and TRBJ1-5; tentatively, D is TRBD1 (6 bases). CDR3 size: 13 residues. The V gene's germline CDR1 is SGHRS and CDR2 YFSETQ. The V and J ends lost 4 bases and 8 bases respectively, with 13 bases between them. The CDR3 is CASSIQGTEPQHF. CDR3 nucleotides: TGCGCCAGCAGCATACAGGGTACGGAGCCCCAGCATTTT.

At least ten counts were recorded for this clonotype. The CDR3 region has the DNA TGCAGCGTCCGGAACAGGGGGCGGGGATACGAGCAGTACTTC. Translated, it gives CSVRNRGRGYEQYF. This chain links TRBV29-1 with TRBJ2-7; TRBD1 matches 9 bases. There are 14 residues in the CDR3. Trimming cost V 6 bases and J 4 bases; bases outside gene matches: 10. CDR1 and CDR2 from the germline V gene are SQVTM and ANQGSEA.

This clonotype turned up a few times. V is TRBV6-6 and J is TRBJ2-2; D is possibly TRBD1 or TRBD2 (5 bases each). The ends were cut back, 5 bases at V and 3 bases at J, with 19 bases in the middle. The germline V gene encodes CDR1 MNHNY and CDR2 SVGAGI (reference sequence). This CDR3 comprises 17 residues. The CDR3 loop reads CASSIKYLGTDTGELFF. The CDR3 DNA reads TGTGCCAGCAGTATTAAGTATCTGGGGACGGACACCGGGGAGCTGTTTTTT.

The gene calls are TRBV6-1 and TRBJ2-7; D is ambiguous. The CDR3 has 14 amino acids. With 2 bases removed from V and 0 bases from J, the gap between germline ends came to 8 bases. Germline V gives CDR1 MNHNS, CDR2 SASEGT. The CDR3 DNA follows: TGTGCCAGCAGTGAAACCTATAGCTCCTACGAGCAGTACTTC. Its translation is CASSETYSSYEQYF.